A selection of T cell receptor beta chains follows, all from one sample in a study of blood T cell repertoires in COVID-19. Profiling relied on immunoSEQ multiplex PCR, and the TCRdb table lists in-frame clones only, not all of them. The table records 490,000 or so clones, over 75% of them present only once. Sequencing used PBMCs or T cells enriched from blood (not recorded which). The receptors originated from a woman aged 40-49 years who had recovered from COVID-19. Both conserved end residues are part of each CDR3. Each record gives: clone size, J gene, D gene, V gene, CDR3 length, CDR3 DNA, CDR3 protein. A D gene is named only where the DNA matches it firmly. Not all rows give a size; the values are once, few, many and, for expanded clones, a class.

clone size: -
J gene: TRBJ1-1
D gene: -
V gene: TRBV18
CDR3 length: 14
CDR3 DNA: TGTGCCAGCTCACCACGCGGGGGGAACACTGAAGCTTTCTTT
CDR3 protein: CASSPRGGNTEAFF

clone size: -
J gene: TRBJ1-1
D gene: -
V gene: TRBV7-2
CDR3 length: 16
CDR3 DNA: TGTGCCAGCAGCTTAAACGTGGGGGGGATGAACACTGAAGCTTTCTTT
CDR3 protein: CASSLNVGGMNTEAFF

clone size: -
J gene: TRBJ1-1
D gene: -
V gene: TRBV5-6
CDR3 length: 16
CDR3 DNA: TGTGCCAGCAGTCAAAGGTACAGGGTAAGGATCACTGAAGCTTTCTTT
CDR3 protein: CASSQRYRVRITEAFF

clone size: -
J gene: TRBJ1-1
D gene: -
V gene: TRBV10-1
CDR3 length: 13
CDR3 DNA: TGCGCCAGCAGTGAGCATATTGGCCGTGAAGCTTTCTTT
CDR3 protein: CASSEHIGREAFF

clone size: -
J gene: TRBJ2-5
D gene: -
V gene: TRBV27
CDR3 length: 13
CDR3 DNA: TGTGCCAGCACCTCGTGGGAGAGCGAGACCCAGTACTTC
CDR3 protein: CASTSWESETQYF

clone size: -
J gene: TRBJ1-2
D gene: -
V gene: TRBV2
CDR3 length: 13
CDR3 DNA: TGTGCCAGCAAGACGGTCGCTAGTTATGGCTACACCTTC
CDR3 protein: CASKTVASYGYTF

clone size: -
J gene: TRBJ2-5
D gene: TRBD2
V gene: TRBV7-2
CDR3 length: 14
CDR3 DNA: TGTGCCAGCAGCTTCCAAGCGGGAGGAGAGACCCAGTACTTC
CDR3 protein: CASSFQAGGETQYF

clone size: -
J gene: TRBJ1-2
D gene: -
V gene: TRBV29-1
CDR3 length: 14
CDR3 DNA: TGCAGCGTTGAAGATCCAGGTCATAGACGGGGCTACACCTTC
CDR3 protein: CSVEDPGHRRGYTF

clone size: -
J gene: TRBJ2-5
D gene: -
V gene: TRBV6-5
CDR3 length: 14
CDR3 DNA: TGTGCCAGCAGGAATGAGGCAGCGAGTGAGACCCAGTACTTC
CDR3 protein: CASRNEAASETQYF

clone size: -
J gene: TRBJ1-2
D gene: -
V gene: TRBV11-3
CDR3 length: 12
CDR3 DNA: TGTGCCAGCAGCTTAGGCGGATGGGGCTACACCTTC
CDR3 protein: CASSLGGWGYTF

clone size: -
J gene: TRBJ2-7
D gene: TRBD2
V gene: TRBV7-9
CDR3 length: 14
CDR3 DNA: TGTGCCAGCAGCTGGGGGACTAGCGGACGGGAGCAGTACTTC
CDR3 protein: CASSWGTSGREQYF

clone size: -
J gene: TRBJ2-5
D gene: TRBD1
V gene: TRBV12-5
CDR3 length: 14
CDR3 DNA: TGTGCTAGTGGTATCGGGACAGGGGAAGAGACCCAGTACTTC
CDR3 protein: CASGIGTGEETQYF

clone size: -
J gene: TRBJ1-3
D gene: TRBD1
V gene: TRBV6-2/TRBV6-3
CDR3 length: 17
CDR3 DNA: TGTGCCAGCAGTTACTCGGACAGGGGACCCTCTGGAAACACCATATATTTT
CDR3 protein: CASSYSDRGPSGNTIYF

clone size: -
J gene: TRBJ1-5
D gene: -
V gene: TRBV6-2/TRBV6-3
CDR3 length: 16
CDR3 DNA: TGTGCCAGCAGTACCCGGACAGTTTATAGCAATCAGCCCCAGCATTTT
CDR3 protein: CASSTRTVYSNQPQHF

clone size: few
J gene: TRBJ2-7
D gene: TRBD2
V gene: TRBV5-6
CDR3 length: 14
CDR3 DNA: TGTGCCAGCAGCTTGAGCGGGAGTACGTACGAGCAGTACTTC
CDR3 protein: CASSLSGSTYEQYF

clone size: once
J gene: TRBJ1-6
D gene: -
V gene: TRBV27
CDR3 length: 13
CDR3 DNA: TGTGCCAGCTCAAGCCGAGGGGGTTCACCCCTCCACTTT
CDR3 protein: CASSSRGGSPLHF

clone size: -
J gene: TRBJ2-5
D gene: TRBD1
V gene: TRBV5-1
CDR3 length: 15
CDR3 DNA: TGCGCCAGCAGCTCGGGGGACAGGGGGCGGGAGACCCAGTACTTC
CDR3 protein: CASSSGDRGRETQYF

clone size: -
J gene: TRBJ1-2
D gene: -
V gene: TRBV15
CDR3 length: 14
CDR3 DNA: TGTGCCACCAGCAGAGAAAGGGGGTTCTATGGCTACACCTTC
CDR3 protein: CATSRERGFYGYTF

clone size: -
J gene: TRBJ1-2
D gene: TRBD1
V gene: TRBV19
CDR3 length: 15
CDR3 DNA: TGTGCCAGTAGTATAAGGACAGGGCCTAACTATGGCTACACCTTC
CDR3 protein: CASSIRTGPNYGYTF

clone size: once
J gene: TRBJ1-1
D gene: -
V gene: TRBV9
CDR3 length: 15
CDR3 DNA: TGTGCCAGCAGCGATTCGAGGGGGATGAACACTGAAGCTTTCTTT
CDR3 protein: CASSDSRGMNTEAFF

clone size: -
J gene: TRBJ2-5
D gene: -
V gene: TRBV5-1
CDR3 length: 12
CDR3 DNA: TGCGCCAGCAGCTTTCCGCGAGAGACCCAGTACTTC
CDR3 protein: CASSFPRETQYF

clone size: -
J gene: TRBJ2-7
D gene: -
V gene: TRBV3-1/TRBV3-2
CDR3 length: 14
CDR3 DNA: TGTGCCAGCAGCCAAGAAAAGGGGCGTCTTGAGCAGTACTTC
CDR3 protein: CASSQEKGRLEQYF

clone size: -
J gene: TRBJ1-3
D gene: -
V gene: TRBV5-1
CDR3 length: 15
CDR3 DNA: TGCGCCAGCAGCCGCAGCAGGGACTCTGGAAACACCATATATTTT
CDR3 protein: CASSRSRDSGNTIYF

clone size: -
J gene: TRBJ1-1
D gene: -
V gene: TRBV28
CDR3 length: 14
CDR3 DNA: TGTGCCAGCAGTTTATTCGGGGGGTATGCTGAAGCTTTCTTT
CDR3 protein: CASSLFGGYAEAFF

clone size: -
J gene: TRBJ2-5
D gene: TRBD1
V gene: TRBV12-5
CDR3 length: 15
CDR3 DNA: TGTGCTAGTGGTTGGGGGACAGAAGGGAGAGAGACCCAGTACTTC
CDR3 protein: CASGWGTEGRETQYF

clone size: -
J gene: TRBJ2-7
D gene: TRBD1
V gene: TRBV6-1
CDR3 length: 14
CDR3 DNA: TGTGCCAGCAGTGAAGCGACAGGGGGCTTTGAGCAGTACTTC
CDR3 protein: CASSEATGGFEQYF

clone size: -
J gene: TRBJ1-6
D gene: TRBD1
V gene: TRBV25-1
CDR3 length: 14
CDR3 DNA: TGTGCCAGCAGTCCAACAGGGGCCGGTTCACCCCTCCACTTT
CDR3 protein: CASSPTGAGSPLHF

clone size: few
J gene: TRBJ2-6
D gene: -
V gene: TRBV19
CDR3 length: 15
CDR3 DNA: TGTGCCAGTAGTATTACGGGATCTGGGGCCAACGTCCTGACTTTC
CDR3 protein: CASSITGSGANVLTF

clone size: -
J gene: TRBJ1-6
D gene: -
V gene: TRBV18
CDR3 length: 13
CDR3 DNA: TGTGCCAGCTCACCACAGGAGAATTCACCCCTCCACTTT
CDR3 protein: CASSPQENSPLHF

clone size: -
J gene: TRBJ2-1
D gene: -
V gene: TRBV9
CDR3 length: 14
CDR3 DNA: TGTGCCAGCAGCGTAGAGGGGACTTTGGTGGAGCAGTTCTTC
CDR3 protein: CASSVEGTLVEQFF